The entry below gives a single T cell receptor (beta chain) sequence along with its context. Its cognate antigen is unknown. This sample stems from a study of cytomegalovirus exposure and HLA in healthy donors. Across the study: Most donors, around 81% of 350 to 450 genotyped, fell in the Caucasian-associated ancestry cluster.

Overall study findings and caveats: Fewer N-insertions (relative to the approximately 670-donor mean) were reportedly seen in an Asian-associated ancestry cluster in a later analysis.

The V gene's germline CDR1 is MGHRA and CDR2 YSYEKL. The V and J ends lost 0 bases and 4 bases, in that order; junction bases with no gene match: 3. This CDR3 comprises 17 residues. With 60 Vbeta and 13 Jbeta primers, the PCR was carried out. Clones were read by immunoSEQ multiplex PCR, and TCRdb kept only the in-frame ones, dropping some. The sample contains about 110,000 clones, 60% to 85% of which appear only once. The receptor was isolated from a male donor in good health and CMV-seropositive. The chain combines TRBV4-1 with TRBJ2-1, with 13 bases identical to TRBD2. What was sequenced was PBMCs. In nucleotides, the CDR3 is TGCGCCAGCAGCCAAGATGGGACTAGCGGGGCGTACAATGAGCAGTTCTTC. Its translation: CASSQDGTSGAYNEQFF.